This T cell receptor (beta chain) was obtained from a study of regulatory T cells in long-lasting Graves disease. The germline V and J ends were trimmed by 6 bases and 3 bases, with 15 bases remaining between them. The germline CDR1 and CDR2 sequences are SEHNR and FQNEAQ (reference sequence). The CDR3 runs 15 residues. TCR beta libraries were built with iRepertoire HTBI primers and Arm-PCR of CDR3 regions. Using its own MiXCR run on the multiplex PCR reads, TCRdb lists one record per CDR3 protein. The sample records some 560,000 distinct CDR3 sequences, around 16% being singletons. Sample time point: newly diagnosed GD, antithyroid drugs for less than 3 months. From RNA extracted from PBMCs, the TCR library was made. Another study also made use of these data, one on T cells in Graves' hyperthyroidism and ophthalmopathy. Per that study: TCR CDR3 regions were first amplified by RT-PCR with HTBI primers.

Material: peripheral blood mononuclear cells (PBMCs), obtained at new diagnosis, from a patient treated with antithyroid drugs. The chain uses TRBV7-9 and TRBJ2-4; D is possibly TRBD1 (5 bases). This receptor was taken from a woman aged 40-60 years with Graves disease. CDR3 amino acids: CASSFRRVGKNIQYF. The CDR3, as DNA: TGTGCCAGCAGTTTCCGCAGGGTTGGCAAAAACATTCAGTACTTC.